The 25 T cell receptor beta chains below come from one sample, sequenced in a study of early T cells in non-severe SARS-CoV-2 infection. Each CDR3 protein is one row after TCRdb ran MiXCR on the 5' RACE reads. The sample consists of fewer than 130,000 distinct CDR3 sequences, roughly 12% of them appearing once. The source material was whole blood, sampled at baseline. Receptor source: an adult who was a healthcare worker with PCR-confirmed SARS-CoV-2 infection or an uninfected control (not recorded which).

This clonotype was seen ten or more times. The chain employs TRBV11-2 and TRBJ1-1; no firm D call. Deletions cut 0 bases from V and 5 bases from J, with 10 bases between. This CDR3 has 14 amino acids. Germline V gene lookup returns CDR1 SGHAT and CDR2 FQNNGV. The CDR3 DNA reads TGTGCCAGCAGCTTAGAGGGGAGAGGAACTGAAGCTTTCTTT. This gives the protein CASSLEGRGTEAFF.

This clonotype was picked up many times. This chain links TRBV5-1 with TRBJ1-3; perhaps TRBD1 as D (6 bases). There are 16 residues in the CDR3. Trimming removed 0 bases at V and 0 bases at J, with 10 bases between. Germline V CDR1 and CDR2: SGHRS, YFSETQ. The CDR3: CASSLGYRASGNTIYF. CDR3 nucleotide sequence: TGCGCCAGCAGCTTGGGATACAGGGCCTCTGGAAACACCATATATTTT.

This clonotype appeared many times. This chain joins TRBV5-1 and TRBJ1-1; 9 bases fit TRBD1. The V gene's germline CDR1 is SGHRS and CDR2 YFSETQ. V lost 3 bases and J lost 3; bases outside the gene matches: 6. The CDR3 covers 15 residues. The CDR3 DNA follows: TGCGCCAGCAGCTCGCAAGGGACAGGGCACACTGAAGCTTTCTTT. Its protein is CASSSQGTGHTEAFF.

This clonotype was observed a handful of times. The chain has TRBV9 and TRBJ2-1; the D call may be TRBD1 or TRBD2 (7 bases each). This CDR3 has 14 amino acids. V gave up 4 bases and J gave up 2 bases, with 10 bases separating them. CDR1 and CDR2 (germline): SGDLS, YYNGEE. This CDR3 is CASSQGGPYNEQFF. DNA for the CDR3: TGTGCCAGCAGCCAGGGGGGGCCCTACAATGAGCAGTTCTTC. Full variable domain (outside the CDR3, taken from reference TRBV9 and TRBJ2-1): DSGVTQTPKHLITATGQRVTLRCSPRSGDLSVYWYQQSLDQGLQFLIQYYNGEERAKGNILERFSAQQFPDLHSELNLSSLELGDSALYFCASSQGGPYNEQFFGPGTRLTVL.

This chain joins TRBV11-2 and TRBJ2-3; D gene uncertain. The CDR3 is 13 residues long. Trimming removed 1 base at V and 11 bases at J, with 13 bases between. Germline V gene lookup returns CDR1 SGHAT and CDR2 FQNNGV. Written as DNA, the CDR3 is TGTGCCAGCAGCTTAGCGCTATCTGGTTGGCAGTATTTT. It codes for CASSLALSGWQYF.

In its sample, this clonotype was seen a few times. The chain couples TRBV4-1 to TRBJ2-3; D tentatively fits TRBD1 or TRBD2 (7 bases each). Germline V gene lookup returns CDR1 MGHRA and CDR2 YSYEKL. CDR3 length: 15 residues. V shed 7 bases and J shed 2 bases, with 16 bases lying between them. The CDR3 nucleotides read TGCGCCAGCAATACAGGGGAGGGTCACACAGATACGCAGTATTTT. Translated, it gives CASNTGEGHTDTQYF.

The chain carries TRBV25-1 and TRBJ2-4; TRBD2 matches at 15 bases. CDR1 and CDR2 (germline): MGHDK, SYGVNS. This CDR3 contains 17 residues. Germline trimming cut 4 bases from V and 2 bases from J; bases unmatched to any gene: 3. This CDR3 reads CASSGGTSGRTKNIQYF. The DNA for the CDR3 is TGTGCCAGCAGTGGGGGGACTAGCGGGAGGACCAAAAACATTCAGTACTTC.

This clonotype was detected many times. J is TRBJ2-2 and V is TRBV7-9; 7 positions agree with TRBD1. The CDR3 is made up of 13 amino acids. The V gene end was trimmed by 5 bases and the J gene end by 9 bases; junction bases not matched to a gene: 6. Looked up from germline, CDR1 is SEHNR and CDR2 is FQNEAQ (reference sequence). CDR3 sequence (DNA): TGTGCCAGCAGCAAGGGGGCTGCCCGGGAGCTGTTTTTT. Translating gives CASSKGAARELFF.

The J gene is TRBJ2-7, the V gene TRBV9; possibly TRBD1 for D (6 bases). V gave up 5 bases and J gave up 0 bases, with 12 bases separating them. Germline V lookup: CDR1 SGDLS, CDR2 YYNGEE. The CDR3 contains 14 residues. CDR3 protein: CASSQTGSSYEQYF. CDR3 bases: TGTGCCAGCAGTCAAACAGGGAGCTCCTACGAGCAGTACTTC.

On this clonotype: The junction differs from germline at one of its ends, possibly a read error. The CDR3 sequence: CASSLPQTNNGYTF. In nucleotides, the CDR3 is TGTGCCAGCAGTTTACCCCAGACTAACAATGGCTACACCTTC. This chain joins TRBV28 and TRBJ1-2; unclear D gene. The length of the CDR3 is 14 residues. Germline assignment: CDR1 MDHEN and CDR2 SYDVKM.

In its sample, this clonotype was seen many times. DNA of the CDR3: TGTGCCAGCAGCTCCGAGCCAGGCAACACTGAAGCTTTCTTT. Translating it yields CASSSEPGNTEAFF. This sequence joins TRBV7-6 and TRBJ1-1; D is ambiguous. V was shortened by 4 bases and J by 2 bases, with 11 bases between the two germline ends. CDR3 length: 14 amino acids. Germline V CDR1 and CDR2: SGHVS, FNYEAQ.

The chain combines TRBV7-2 with TRBJ2-1; D uncertain. Germline V gene lookup returns CDR1 SGHTA and CDR2 FQGNSA. CDR3 length: 14 residues. V lost 1 base to trimming and J lost 3 bases, with 7 bases between them. DNA of the CDR3: TGTGCCAGCAGCTTAGGACACGTCTACAATGAGCAGTTCTTC. Its protein product is CASSLGHVYNEQFF.

This chain joins TRBV5-1 and TRBJ1-1, with TRBD1 matching over 7 bases. Looked up from germline, CDR1 is SGHRS and CDR2 is YFSETQ. This CDR3 is built from 14 residues. The V and J ends lost 3 bases and 10 bases, in that order; junction bases with no gene match: 12. The CDR3 loop is CASSSARDSRRAFF. CDR3 DNA sequence: TGCGCCAGCAGCTCTGCAAGGGACAGCAGGAGAGCTTTCTTT. The full variable domain, completed using reference TRBV5-1 and TRBJ1-1, is KAGVTQTPRYLIKTRGQQVTLSCSPISGHRSVSWYQQTPGQGLQFLFEYFSETQRNKGNFPGRFSGRQFSNSRSEMNVSTLELGDSALYLCASSSARDSRRAFFGQGTRLTVV.

The chain is built from TRBV20-1 and TRBJ2-7; 7 bases align to TRBD1. V lost 1 base to trimming and J lost 6 bases; unmatched junction nucleotides: 9. The CDR3 loop spans 14 amino acids. Germline lookup yields CDR1 DFQATT and CDR2 SNEGSKA (reference sequence). CDR3 in DNA: TGCAGTGCTAGAGCCCAGGTACAGGGGCGCGAGCAGTACTTC. Translating it yields CSARAQVQGREQYF.

This clonotype has a handful of counts. CDR3 residues: CASSSGDRRETQYF. CDR3 DNA sequence: TGTGCCAGCAGCTCCGGGGACCGACGAGAGACCCAGTACTTC. J is TRBJ2-5 and V is TRBV7-3; D could derive from TRBD1 or TRBD2 (5 bases each). V lost 4 bases to trimming and J lost 4 bases, with 13 bases between them. This CDR3 spans 14 amino acids. Germline V lookup: CDR1 SGHTA, CDR2 FQGTGA. Looking up the rest from reference TRBV7-3 and TRBJ2-5 gives the full variable domain: GAGVSQTPSNKVTEKGKYVELRCDPISGHTALYWYRQSLGQGPEFLIYFQGTGAADDSGLPNDRFFAVRPEGSVSTLKIQRTERGDSAVYLCASSSGDRRETQYFGPGTRLLVL.

The J gene is TRBJ2-1, the V gene TRBV29-1; maybe TRBD1 (6 bases). Germline CDR1 is SQVTM and CDR2 is ANQGSEA. The CDR3 spans 13 residues. Between the trimmed V and J ends, which lost 7 bases and 13 bases, there was a span of 23 bases. CDR3 region: CSGGGNRDPLQFF. CDR3 in DNA: TGCAGCGGTGGGGGCAACAGGGATCCTCTCCAGTTCTTC.

This clonotype was observed many times. The rearrangement links TRBV2 to TRBJ2-1; no clear D gene. The CDR3 totals 13 residues. The germline V gene has CDR1 SNHLY and CDR2 FYNNEI. V shed 0 bases and J shed 7 bases, with 7 bases lying between them. The CDR3 spells CASSEAPRNEQFF. The DNA of the CDR3 is TGTGCCAGCAGTGAAGCGCCGAGAAATGAGCAGTTCTTC. The full variable domain, in which reference TRBV2 and TRBJ2-1 provide the parts outside the CDR3, is EPEVTQTPSHQVTQMGQEVILRCVPISNHLYFYWYRQILGQKVEFLVSFYNNEISEKSEIFDDQFSVERPDGSNFTLKIRSTKLEDSAMYFCASSEAPRNEQFFGPGTRLTVL.

The chain joins TRBV6-1 to TRBJ2-7; D uncertain. The germline V gene encodes CDR1 MNHNS and CDR2 SASEGT. The CDR3 runs 14 residues. The V and J ends lost 2 bases and 2 bases respectively, with 10 bases between them. The CDR3 region is CASSESRRAYEQYF. The CDR3 DNA reads TGTGCCAGCAGTGAAAGTCGCAGAGCCTACGAGCAGTACTTC.

About this clonotype itself: The junction departs from the called germline gene at one end, perhaps through a read error. V gene TRBV12-3 or TRBV12-4 combines with J gene TRBJ2-1; 9 bases fit TRBD2. The CDR3 runs 14 residues. Written as DNA, the CDR3 is TGTGCCAGCAGTCTAGCGGGGCGTTACAATGAGCAGTTCTTC. As protein: CASSLAGRYNEQFF.

This clonotype appeared a few times. The chain recombines TRBV29-1 with TRBJ1-1; TRBD1 aligns across 7 bases. V trimming: 2 bases; J trimming: 3 bases; junction bases outside the gene matches: 6. CDR1 and CDR2 (germline): SQVTM, ANQGSEA. The CDR3 extends over 14 amino acids. The CDR3 loop is CSVESPDRDTEAFF. DNA of the CDR3: TGCAGCGTTGAATCACCCGACAGGGACACTGAAGCTTTCTTT.

This clonotype was detected only a few times. The chain recombines TRBV5-1 with TRBJ2-3; 9 nucleotides agree with TRBD1. The ends lost 4 bases at V and 0 bases at J; junction bases unmatched: 12. The CDR3 has 18 residues. CDR1 and CDR2 (germline): SGHRS, YFSETQ. CDR3 amino acids: CASSRPEVGTGSTDTQYF. CDR3 sequence (DNA): TGCGCCAGCAGCCGACCCGAGGTTGGGACAGGGAGCACAGATACGCAGTATTTT.

This clonotype was detected a few times. The chain carries TRBV12-3 or TRBV12-4 and TRBJ2-7; D may be TRBD1 (6 bases). There are 16 residues in the CDR3. Trimming removed 5 bases from V and 2 bases from J, with 19 bases in between. The CDR3, as DNA: TGTGCCAGCAGTAGAAGGACAGCCCAAAAACCCTACGAGCAGTACTTC. It yields the protein CASSRRTAQKPYEQYF.

The genes are TRBV9 and TRBJ2-7; TRBD2 might be the D (5 bases). The germline V gene encodes CDR1 SGDLS and CDR2 YYNGEE. V was pared by 0 bases and J by 2 bases, with 12 bases between. This CDR3 region has 15 residues. The CDR3 loop reads CASSVEGAAPYEQYF. The CDR3 coding sequence is TGTGCCAGCAGCGTAGAGGGAGCGGCCCCCTACGAGCAGTACTTC.

This clonotype was observed a few times. This chain joins TRBV7-6 and TRBJ2-1; D might be TRBD1 (6 bases). V lost 5 bases and J 5 bases, leaving 10 bases between the germline ends. This CDR3 is built from 13 residues. Germline V gene data show CDR1 as SGHVS and CDR2 as FNYEAQ. The CDR3 region has the DNA TGTGCCAGCAGCCGTAGACAGGACAATGAGCAGTTCTTC. This sequence encodes CASSRRQDNEQFF.

The rearrangement links TRBV29-1 to TRBJ1-1; D uncertain. CDR1 and CDR2 (germline): SQVTM, ANQGSEA. The CDR3 totals 13 residues. Trimming stripped 6 bases from V and 4 bases from J, with 15 bases between. CDR3 coding DNA: TGCAGCGTCACCGGACTCCTCGTCACTGAAGCTTTCTTT. The encoded protein is CSVTGLLVTEAFF. The whole variable domain, remainder taken from reference TRBV29-1 and TRBJ1-1, is SAVISQKPSRDICQRGTSLTIQCQVDSQVTMMFWYRQQPGQSLTLIATANQGSEATYESGFVIDKFPISRPNLTFSTLTVSNMSPEDSSIYLCSVTGLLVTEAFFGQGTRLTVV.